A single sample is the source of the 2 T cell receptor beta chains below, sequenced in a study of early T cells in non-severe SARS-CoV-2 infection. TCRdb analysed the 5' RACE reads with MiXCR anew, one entry per CDR3 protein. Among more than 85,000 distinct CDR3 sequences listed, over 10% were seen once. The specimen comprised whole blood, sampled at baseline. The receptors derive from an adult who was a healthcare worker with PCR-confirmed SARS-CoV-2 infection or an uninfected control (not recorded which).

The gene calls are TRBV12-3 or TRBV12-4 and TRBJ2-1; D gene ambiguous. Trimming shortened V by 11 bases and J by 4 bases, and 12 bases separated the two germline ends. The CDR3 extends over 12 amino acids. CDR3 in amino acids: CALSRGYNEQFF. CDR3 DNA sequence: TGTGCCCTCTCCCGCGGTTACAATGAGCAGTTCTTC.

This clonotype was found a few times. The V call is TRBV7-8, the J call TRBJ2-7; 8 bases are a match to TRBD1. Germline CDR1 reads SGHVS; CDR2 reads FQNEAQ. J was trimmed by 2 bases and V by 2 bases; bases with no gene match: 8. This CDR3 is built from 16 residues. The CDR3 region is CASSLQGAKGTYEQYF. The CDR3, as DNA: TGTGCCAGCAGCTTACAGGGGGCGAAGGGCACCTACGAGCAGTACTTC.